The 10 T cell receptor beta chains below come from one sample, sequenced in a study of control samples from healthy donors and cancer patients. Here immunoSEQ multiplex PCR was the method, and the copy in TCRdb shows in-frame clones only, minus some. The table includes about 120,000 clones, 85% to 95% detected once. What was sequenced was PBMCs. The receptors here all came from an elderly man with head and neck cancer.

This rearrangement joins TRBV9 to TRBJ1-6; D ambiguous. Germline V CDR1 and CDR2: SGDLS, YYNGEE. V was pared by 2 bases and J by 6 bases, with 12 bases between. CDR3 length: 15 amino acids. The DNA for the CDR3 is TGTGCCAGCAGCGTGTTAGAGATTTTTAATTCACCCCTCCACTTT. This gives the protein CASSVLEIFNSPLHF. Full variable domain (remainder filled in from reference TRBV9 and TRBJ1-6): DSGVTQTPKHLITATGQRVTLRCSPRSGDLSVYWYQQSLDQGLQFLIQYYNGEERAKGNILERFSAQQFPDLHSELNLSSLELGDSALYFCASSVLEIFNSPLHFGNGTRLTVT.

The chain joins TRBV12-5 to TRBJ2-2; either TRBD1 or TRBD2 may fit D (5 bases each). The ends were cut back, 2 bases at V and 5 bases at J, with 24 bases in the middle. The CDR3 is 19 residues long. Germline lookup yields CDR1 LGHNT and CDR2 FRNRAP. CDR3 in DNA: TGTGCTAGTGGTTTGCCACAAAGAATTACCGGGGCTCTAACCGGGGAGCTGTTTTTT. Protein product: CASGLPQRITGALTGELFF.

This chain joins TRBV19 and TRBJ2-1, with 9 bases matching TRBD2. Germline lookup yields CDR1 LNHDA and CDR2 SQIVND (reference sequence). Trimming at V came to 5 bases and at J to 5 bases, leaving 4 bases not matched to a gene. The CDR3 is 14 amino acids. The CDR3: CASSPRLADNEQFF. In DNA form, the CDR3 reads TGTGCCAGTAGTCCCCGACTAGCGGACAATGAGCAGTTCTTC.

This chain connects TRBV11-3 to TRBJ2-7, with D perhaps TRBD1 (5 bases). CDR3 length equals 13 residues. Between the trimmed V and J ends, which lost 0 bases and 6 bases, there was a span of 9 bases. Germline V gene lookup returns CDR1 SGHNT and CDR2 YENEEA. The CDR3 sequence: CASSLEDTREQYF. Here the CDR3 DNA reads TGTGCCAGCAGCTTAGAGGACACACGCGAGCAGTACTTC.

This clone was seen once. CDR3 amino acids: CASSEASRNTEAFF. CDR3 DNA: TGTGCCAGCAGTGAAGCGAGCAGGAACACTGAAGCTTTCTTT. This sequence joins TRBV2 and TRBJ1-1; D uncertain. This CDR3 has 14 residues. Germline V gives CDR1 SNHLY, CDR2 FYNNEI. Trimming took off 0 bases at V and 1 base at J, with 6 bases between the two ends. The complete variable domain, with remaining parts taken from reference TRBV2 and TRBJ1-1, reads EPEVTQTPSHQVTQMGQEVILRCVPISNHLYFYWYRQILGQKVEFLVSFYNNEISEKSEIFDDQFSVERPDGSNFTLKIRSTKLEDSAMYFCASSEASRNTEAFFGQGTRLTVV.

CDR3 loop: CASNRDRESEAFF. The CDR3 DNA follows: TGTGCCAGCAACCGGGACCGGGAGTCTGAAGCTTTCTTT. This rearrangement joins TRBV7-8 to TRBJ1-1; D might be TRBD1 (5 bases). Trimming cost V 7 bases and J 6 bases, with 15 bases left between them. This CDR3 comprises 13 residues. Germline V lookup: CDR1 SGHVS, CDR2 FQNEAQ.

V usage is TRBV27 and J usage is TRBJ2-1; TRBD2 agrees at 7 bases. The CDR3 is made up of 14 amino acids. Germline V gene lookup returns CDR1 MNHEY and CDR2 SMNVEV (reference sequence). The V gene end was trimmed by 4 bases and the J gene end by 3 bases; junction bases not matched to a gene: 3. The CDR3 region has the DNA TGTGCCAGCAGTTGGACTAGAGTCTACAATGAGCAGTTCTTC. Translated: CASSWTRVYNEQFF.

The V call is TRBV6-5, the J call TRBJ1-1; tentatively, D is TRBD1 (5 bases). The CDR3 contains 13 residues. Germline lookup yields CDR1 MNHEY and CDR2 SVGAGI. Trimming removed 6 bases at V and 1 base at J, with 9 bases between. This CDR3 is CASRLGGNTEAFF. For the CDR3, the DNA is TGTGCCAGCAGACTGGGGGGGAACACTGAAGCTTTCTTT.

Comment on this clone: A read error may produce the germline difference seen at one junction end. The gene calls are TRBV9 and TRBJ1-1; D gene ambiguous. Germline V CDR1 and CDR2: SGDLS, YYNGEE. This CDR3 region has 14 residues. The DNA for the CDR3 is TGTGCCAGCAGCTTAGCCCCAATGAACGCTGAAGCTTTCTTT. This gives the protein CASSLAPMNAEAFF.

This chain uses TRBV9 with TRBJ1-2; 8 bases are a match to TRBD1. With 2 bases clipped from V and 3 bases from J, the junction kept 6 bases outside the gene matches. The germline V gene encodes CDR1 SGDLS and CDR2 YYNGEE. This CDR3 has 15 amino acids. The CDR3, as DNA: TGTGCCAGCAGCGTCGGCAGGGGGCTCGACTATGGCTACACCTTC. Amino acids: CASSVGRGLDYGYTF.